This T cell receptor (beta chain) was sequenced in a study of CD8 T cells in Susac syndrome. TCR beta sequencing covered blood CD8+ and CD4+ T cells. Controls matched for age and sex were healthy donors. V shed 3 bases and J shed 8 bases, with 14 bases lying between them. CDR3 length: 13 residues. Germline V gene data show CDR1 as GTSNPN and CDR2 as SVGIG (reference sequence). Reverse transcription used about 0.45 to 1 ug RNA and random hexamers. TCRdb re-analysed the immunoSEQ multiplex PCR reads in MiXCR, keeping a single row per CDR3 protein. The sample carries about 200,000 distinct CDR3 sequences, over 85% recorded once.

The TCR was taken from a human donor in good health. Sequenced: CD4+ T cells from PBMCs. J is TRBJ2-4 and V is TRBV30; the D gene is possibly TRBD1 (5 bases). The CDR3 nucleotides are TGTGCCTGGAGATATCAGGGTGGGGACATTCAGTACTTC. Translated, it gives CAWRYQGGDIQYF. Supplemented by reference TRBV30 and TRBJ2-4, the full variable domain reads SQTIHQWPATLVQPVGSPLSLECTVEGTSNPNLYWYRQAAGRGLQLLFYSVGIGQISSEVPQNLSASRPQDRQFILSSKKLLLSDSGFYLCAWRYQGGDIQYFGAGTRLSVL.